What follows are 20 T cell receptor beta chains derived from one specimen sequenced in a study of T cell clonotyping in hematopoietic cell transplantation. Sequencing used immunoSEQ multiplex PCR; TCRdb keeps in-frame clones, though not all of them. The profile shows 11,000 to 15,000 clones, 94% of them singletons. Here the sequenced sample was PBMCs, taken 30 days after allogeneic stem cell transplant. The receptors here all came from a male patient aged 55 to 69 who had an allogeneic stem cell transplant from an unrelated donor, so the T cells may come from the graft donor. Some clones in this sample may be carry-over from other donors' samples.

This clone appeared once. CDR3 nucleotides: TGTGCCAGCAGCCTAGGGTTCGCTAATGAAAAACTGTTTTTT. This codes for CASSLGFANEKLFF. This rearrangement joins TRBV5-6 to TRBJ1-4; D gene ambiguous. The germline gives CDR1 SGHDT, CDR2 YYEEEE. V was trimmed by 4 bases and J by 3 bases, leaving 10 bases between them. This CDR3 spans 14 amino acids.

This sequence joins TRBV4-3 and TRBJ1-6; no clear D. This CDR3 spans 15 amino acids. V was cut by 4 bases and J by 6 bases, with 13 bases left in between. Germline values: CDR1 LGHNA, CDR2 YSLEER. DNA for the CDR3: TGCGCCAGCAGCCCTTCTAAGTCCCCTAATTCACCCCTCCACTTT. It encodes CASSPSKSPNSPLHF.

The gene calls are TRBV6-6 and TRBJ1-2; no definite D call. This CDR3 has 15 residues. V was cut by 2 bases and J by 4 bases, with 14 bases left in between. CDR1 is MNHNY and CDR2 is SVGAGI in the germline V gene (reference sequence). The CDR3 DNA reads as TGTGCCAGCAGTTACCCCTCCGCAGTCCCCTATGGCTACACCTTC. The encoded protein is CASSYPSAVPYGYTF.

The J gene is TRBJ2-3, the V gene TRBV14; no clear D gene. The germline V and J ends were trimmed by 4 bases and 1 base, with 0 bases remaining between them. There are 11 residues in the CDR3. Per germline, CDR1 SGHDN and CDR2 FVKESK. Here the CDR3 DNA reads TGTGCCAGCAGCCGCACAGATACGCAGTATTTT. It is translated as CASSRTDTQYF. The full variable domain, in which reference TRBV14 and TRBJ2-3 provide the parts outside the CDR3, is EAGVTQFPSHSVIEKGQTVTLRCDPISGHDNLYWYRRVMGKEIKFLLHFVKESKQDESGMPNNRFLAERTGGTYSTLKVQPAELEDSGVYFCASSRTDTQYFGPGTRLTVL.

The CDR3 DNA reads TGTGCCAGTAGTCAAAACAGCGCCGGCTCTGGAAACACCATATATTTT. This translates into CASSQNSAGSGNTIYF. V is TRBV19 and J is TRBJ1-3; D ambiguous. V was pared by 5 bases and J by 0 bases, with 14 bases between. Germline-derived CDR1 and CDR2 are LNHDA and SQIVND (reference sequence). This CDR3 region has 16 residues.

The gene calls are TRBV2 and TRBJ1-2; D is unresolved. The CDR3 extends over 14 amino acids. The V end was cut by 2 bases, the J end by 7 bases, with 14 bases between. CDR1 is SNHLY and CDR2 is FYNNEI in the germline V gene. The CDR3 region is CASSEFKLVGGYTF. The CDR3, as DNA: TGTGCCAGCAGTGAATTTAAGTTAGTTGGTGGCTACACCTTC.

The chain combines TRBV5-1 with TRBJ2-3; D ambiguous. The V and J ends lost 3 bases and 1 base respectively, with 3 bases between them. Germline CDR1 and CDR2: SGHRS and YFSETQ. The CDR3 has 12 amino acids. The CDR3, as DNA: TGCGCCAGCAGCTGGGGCACAGATACGCAGTATTTT. Translated, it gives CASSWGTDTQYF.

The chain uses TRBV5-6 and TRBJ2-7; TRBD1 might be the D (5 bases). The germline CDR1 and CDR2 sequences are SGHDT and YYEEEE. V was cut by 8 bases and J by 2 bases, with 11 bases left in between. The CDR3 runs 12 residues. CDR3: CASSGLTYEQYF. The DNA of the CDR3 is TGTGCCAGTTCAGGGCTTACCTACGAGCAGTACTTC. The variable domain in full, completed from reference TRBV5-6 and TRBJ2-7, reads DAGVTQSPTHLIKTRGQQVTLRCSPKSGHDTVSWYQQALGQGPQFIFQYYEEEERQRGNFPDRFSGHQFPNYSSELNVNALLLGDSALYLCASSGLTYEQYFGPGTRLTVT.

The chain has TRBV7-9 and TRBJ2-7; D is undetermined. Per germline, CDR1 SEHNR and CDR2 FQNEAQ (reference sequence). V dropped 5 bases and J dropped 2 bases, with 4 bases sitting between them. CDR3 length equals 11 residues. As DNA, the CDR3 is TGTGCCAGCAGCCCAACCTACGAGCAGTACTTC. Translated: CASSPTYEQYF.

The J gene is TRBJ1-1, the V gene TRBV7-2, with 12 nucleotides matching TRBD1. The length of the CDR3 is 18 residues. Germline V gene sequence: CDR1 SGHTA, CDR2 FQGNSA. V was pared by 3 bases and J by 4 bases, with 12 bases of the junction left unmatched. The CDR3 region has the DNA TGTGCCAGCAGCTTTTCAATCTTTCGGGGACAGGGGGCCACTGAAGCTTTCTTT. Translating gives CASSFSIFRGQGATEAFF.

The chain joins TRBV7-2 to TRBJ1-2; TRBD1 matches 8 bases. This CDR3 has 14 residues. CDR1 is SGHTA and CDR2 is FQGNSA in the germline V gene. With V trimmed by 1 base and J by 6 bases, 4 bases remained unmatched. The CDR3 nucleotides read TGTGCCAGCAGCTTAGGGACAGGGTCCAATGGCTACACCTTC. It specifies CASSLGTGSNGYTF.

This clone was counted a few times. The V call is TRBV6-1, the J call TRBJ1-2; TRBD1 agrees at 8 bases. The V gene's germline CDR1 is MNHNS and CDR2 SASEGT. The V gene end was trimmed by 4 bases and the J gene end by 5 bases; junction bases not matched to a gene: 3. The CDR3 is 13 residues long. The CDR3 sequence is CASSGGTGYGYTF. The CDR3 DNA follows: TGTGCCAGCAGTGGCGGGACAGGATATGGCTACACCTTC.

The rearrangement links TRBV10-3 to TRBJ2-5, with D perhaps assigned TRBD1 or TRBD2 (5 bases each). Germline assignment: CDR1 ENHRY and CDR2 SYGVKD. This CDR3 is built from 13 residues. Between the trimmed V and J ends, which lost 0 bases and 4 bases, there was a span of 6 bases. In DNA, the CDR3 is TGTGCCATCAGTGAGTCCGGGGCAGAGACCCAGTACTTC. Translation: CAISESGAETQYF.

Comment on this clone: Other nucleotide sequences from this sample produce the same CDR3. The chain recombines TRBV30 with TRBJ1-2, with a weak D call TRBD1 (6 bases). CDR3 size: 11 residues. The germline V and J ends were trimmed by 1 base and 7 bases, with 7 bases remaining between them. Germline CDR1 GTSNPN, CDR2 SVGIG (reference sequence). CDR3 nucleotides: TGTGCCTGGAGTGAGGGGGTTGGCTACACCTTC. Protein sequence: CAWSEGVGYTF. The full variable domain, with the rest looked up from reference TRBV30 and TRBJ1-2, is SQTIHQWPATLVQPVGSPLSLECTVEGTSNPNLYWYRQAAGRGLQLLFYSVGIGQISSEVPQNLSASRPQDRQFILSSKKLLLSDSGFYLCAWSEGVGYTFGSGTRLTVV.

The chain couples TRBV7-2 to TRBJ2-7, with 7 bases matching TRBD1. V gave up 1 base and J gave up 2 bases; unmatched junction bases: 2. CDR3 length equals 14 residues. Germline V lookup: CDR1 SGHTA, CDR2 FQGNSA. As DNA, the CDR3 is TGTGCCAGCAGCTTAGACAGGGGACCCTACGAGCAGTACTTC. It is translated as CASSLDRGPYEQYF.

The chain links TRBV5-6 to TRBJ2-7, with D hard to call. CDR1 is SGHDT and CDR2 is YYEEEE in the germline V gene. Trimming took 2 bases from V and 3 from J, leaving 9 bases between them. The CDR3 is 13 residues long. The CDR3, as DNA: TGTGCCAGCAGCTTAATACAAGTCTACGAGCAGTACTTC. This codes for CASSLIQVYEQYF.

V and J are TRBV2 and TRBJ1-4; 9 bases are shared with TRBD1. The CDR3 runs to 14 residues. The germline V gene encodes CDR1 SNHLY and CDR2 FYNNEI. V lost 6 bases, J lost 7 bases, and 6 bases stayed unmatched. The DNA for the CDR3 is TGTGCCAGCAGGTTTACAGGGGGCACTGAAAAACTGTTTTTT. Amino acid sequence: CASRFTGGTEKLFF.

The V and J genes are TRBV6-5 and TRBJ2-1; D gene uncertain. CDR1 is MNHEY and CDR2 is SVGAGI in the germline V gene. Between the trimmed V and J ends, which lost 7 bases and 11 bases, there was a span of 15 bases. This CDR3 spans 12 amino acids. CDR3 coding DNA: TGTGCCAGCACCCCCGGAGTTGGACAGCAGTTCTTC. Protein sequence: CASTPGVGQQFF.

The rearrangement uses TRBV30 and TRBJ1-5; 8 nucleotides match TRBD1. Trimming removed 5 bases from V and 4 bases from J; junction bases left unmatched: 1. The CDR3 runs 12 residues. The germline V gene has CDR1 GTSNPN and CDR2 SVGIG (reference sequence). CDR3 region: CAWDRGNQPQHF. CDR3 coding DNA: TGTGCCTGGGACAGGGGAAATCAGCCCCAGCATTTT. The variable domain in full, with the rest retrieved from reference TRBV30 and TRBJ1-5, is SQTIHQWPATLVQPVGSPLSLECTVEGTSNPNLYWYRQAAGRGLQLLFYSVGIGQISSEVPQNLSASRPQDRQFILSSKKLLLSDSGFYLCAWDRGNQPQHFGDGTRLSIL.

In nucleotides, the CDR3 is TGTGCCAGCAGCTTATCAAGATACACTGAAGCTTTCTTT. This codes for CASSLSRYTEAFF. This chain links TRBV7-9 with TRBJ1-1; D unclear. From germline, CDR1 is SEHNR and CDR2 FQNEAQ (reference sequence). Trimming pared 2 bases from V and 3 bases from J, leaving 7 bases between. This CDR3 comprises 13 residues.